One and the same sample provided the 31 T cell receptor beta chains below, sequenced in a study of T cells after posttransplantation cyclophosphamide. Measured with immunoSEQ multiplex PCR; TCRdb has only the in-frame clones, and not every one. Of 7,500 to 9,500 clones in the sample, about 88% were seen once. Sequenced: memory CD4+ T cells sorted from PBMCs. These receptors were taken from a woman aged 55-75 years in good health, CMV-negative, and a related stem cell transplant donor.

The V and J genes are TRBV9 and TRBJ2-7; D remains unclear. The germline V gene encodes CDR1 SGDLS and CDR2 YYNGEE. The CDR3 covers 15 residues. V was pared by 0 bases and J by 0 bases, with 10 bases between. Here the CDR3 reads CASSVGAQSSYEQYF. As DNA, the CDR3 is TGTGCCAGCAGCGTAGGGGCCCAGAGCTCCTACGAGCAGTACTTC.

The chain employs TRBV5-1 and TRBJ1-2; TRBD1 is a possible D gene (6 bases). Trimming left V 4 bases short and J 4 bases short, with 11 bases between. Germline CDR1 is SGHRS and CDR2 is YFSETQ. The CDR3 spans 13 residues. The CDR3 here is CASSPRTVYGYTF. The CDR3, as DNA: TGCGCCAGCAGCCCCCGGACAGTCTATGGCTACACCTTC.

Points on this clone: Germline is not matched at one junction end, which may reflect a read error. CDR3 loop: CASLTGIRNEQFF. The CDR3 DNA follows: TGTGCCAGCCTGACAGGGATTCGCAATGAGCAATTCTTC. The gene calls are TRBV7-9 and TRBJ2-1; TRBD1 matches 7 bases. Germline V gene lookup returns CDR1 SEHNR and CDR2 FQNEAQ (reference sequence). The CDR3 covers 13 residues.

The chain carries TRBV7-9 and TRBJ2-3, with 8 bases that match TRBD1. The CDR3 consists of 16 residues. Germline V gene sequence: CDR1 SEHNR, CDR2 FQNEAQ (reference sequence). With 8 bases clipped from V and 6 bases from J, the junction kept 16 bases outside the gene matches. The CDR3 here is CASLWLGTGSRDTQYF. DNA for the CDR3: TGTGCCAGCCTCTGGTTAGGGACAGGCTCCCGGGATACGCAGTATTTT. Together with reference TRBV7-9 and TRBJ2-3, the CDR3 gives the full variable domain: DTGVSQNPRHKITKRGQNVTFRCDPISEHNRLYWYRQTLGQGPEFLTYFQNEAQLEKSRLLSDRFSAERPKGSFSTLEIQRTEQGDSAMYLCASLWLGTGSRDTQYFGPGTRLTVL.

The CDR3 DNA follows: TGTGCCAGCAGCGTAGGGGGGAGGGGCACAGATACGCAGTATTTT. As protein: CASSVGGRGTDTQYF. V is TRBV9 and J is TRBJ2-3, with 7 bases identical to TRBD2. V lost 0 bases, J lost 1 base, and 2 bases stayed unmatched. CDR3 length equals 15 residues. Germline assignment: CDR1 SGDLS and CDR2 YYNGEE.

Worth noting for this clone: This sample includes further DNA sequences coding for the same CDR3. V usage is TRBV27 and J usage is TRBJ1-6, with D possibly being TRBD1 (5 bases). The germline gives CDR1 MNHEY, CDR2 SMNVEV (reference sequence). The CDR3 is made up of 17 amino acids. The V end lost 3 bases, the J end lost 2 bases, and 14 bases lay between the germline ends. The CDR3 bases are TGTGCCAGCAGTTTTTCAGCAGGGCCACCCTATAATTCACCCCTCCACTTT. It yields the protein CASSFSAGPPYNSPLHF.

CDR3 sequence: CASSTFDRTGAYGYTF. Written as DNA, the CDR3 is TGTGCCAGCAGCACCTTCGACAGGACTGGGGCCTATGGCTACACCTTC. The V and J genes are TRBV9 and TRBJ1-2, with D possibly being TRBD1 (6 bases). The CDR3 covers 16 residues. With 4 bases removed from V and 4 bases from J, the gap between germline ends came to 20 bases. Germline V gives CDR1 SGDLS, CDR2 YYNGEE. Together with reference TRBV9 and TRBJ1-2, the CDR3 gives the full variable domain: DSGVTQTPKHLITATGQRVTLRCSPRSGDLSVYWYQQSLDQGLQFLIQYYNGEERAKGNILERFSAQQFPDLHSELNLSSLELGDSALYFCASSTFDRTGAYGYTFGSGTRLTVV.

The V and J genes are TRBV7-2 and TRBJ2-5, with D perhaps matching TRBD1 (6 bases). CDR1 SGHTA and CDR2 FQGNSA come from the germline V gene. The CDR3 loop spans 15 amino acids. The germline V and J ends were trimmed by 5 bases and 6 bases, with 19 bases remaining between them. CDR3 sequence (DNA): TGTGCCAGCAGCCCAAGGGGGTTTCTTGGGAAGACCCAGTACTTC. It is translated as CASSPRGFLGKTQYF.

The V and J genes are TRBV30 and TRBJ2-7; maybe TRBD1 (6 bases). The ends were cut back, 4 bases at V and 5 bases at J, with 18 bases in the middle. The CDR3 is 14 residues long. Germline-derived CDR1 and CDR2 are GTSNPN and SVGIG (reference sequence). CDR3 sequence reads: CAWNSGTPLHEQYF. The CDR3 DNA is TGTGCCTGGAACTCCGGGACACCTCTCCACGAGCAGTACTTC.

V and J are TRBV5-1 and TRBJ2-2; 8 bases are shared with TRBD1. This CDR3 is 14 amino acids long. Losses at the gene ends were 3 bases for V and 4 bases for J; bases not matched to a gene: 2. CDR1 and CDR2 from the germline V gene are SGHRS and YFSETQ. The CDR3 nucleotides read TGCGCCAGCAGCTGGACAGGGAGCACCGGGGAGCTGTTTTTT. Amino acid sequence: CASSWTGSTGELFF. Full variable domain (remainder filled in from reference TRBV5-1 and TRBJ2-2): KAGVTQTPRYLIKTRGQQVTLSCSPISGHRSVSWYQQTPGQGLQFLFEYFSETQRNKGNFPGRFSGRQFSNSRSEMNVSTLELGDSALYLCASSWTGSTGELFFGEGSRLTVL.

The chain links TRBV5-1 to TRBJ1-4; D unresolved. Per the germline V gene, CDR1 is SGHRS and CDR2 is YFSETQ. Trimming cost V 3 bases and J 8 bases, with 17 bases left between them. The CDR3 has 15 residues. The CDR3 protein is CASSSSGREGEKLFF. Here the CDR3 DNA reads TGCGCCAGCAGCTCCTCCGGGAGGGAAGGGGAAAAACTGTTTTTT.

V gene TRBV27 combines with J gene TRBJ1-5; D is unresolved. The CDR3 covers 13 residues. Per germline, CDR1 MNHEY and CDR2 SMNVEV (reference sequence). V lost 5 bases to trimming and J lost 4 bases, with 9 bases between them. The CDR3 DNA follows: TGTGCCAGCAGTCCTGTTCTTAATCAGCCCCAGCATTTT. Protein sequence: CASSPVLNQPQHF.

V gene TRBV9 combines with J gene TRBJ2-2; 7 positions match TRBD1. Trimming cost V 1 base and J 0 bases; bases outside gene matches: 3. CDR1 is SGDLS, CDR2 YYNGEE, per germline. The CDR3 is made up of 16 amino acids. The CDR3 bases are TGTGCCAGCAGCGTACAGGGACAGCCGAACACCGGGGAGCTGTTTTTT. This encodes CASSVQGQPNTGELFF.

The chain carries TRBV6-1 and TRBJ1-2; D might be TRBD1 (6 bases). Trimming stripped 6 bases from V and 8 bases from J, with 13 bases between. Germline loops: CDR1 MNHNS, CDR2 SASEGT. This CDR3 comprises 12 residues. The CDR3 reads CASSATGFGYTF. CDR3 nucleotides: TGTGCCAGCAGCGCAACAGGGTTCGGCTACACCTTC.

The rearrangement joins TRBV4-3 to TRBJ1-4, with D possibly matching TRBD1 (5 bases). Germline V gene sequence: CDR1 LGHNA, CDR2 YSLEER. This CDR3 comprises 13 residues. Between the trimmed V and J ends, which lost 2 bases and 8 bases, there was a span of 9 bases. In nucleotides, the CDR3 is TGCGCCAGCAGCCAACCGGGGGAGGAAAAACTGTTTTTT. Translating gives CASSQPGEEKLFF.

The chain uses TRBV10-2 and TRBJ1-6; 8 bases map to TRBD1. The trim removed 6 bases at V and 7 bases at J, leaving 5 bases unmatched. Germline assignment: CDR1 WSHSY and CDR2 SAAADI. The CDR3 totals 14 residues. DNA for the CDR3: TGCGCCAGCAGGGACAGGGCGATAAATTCACCCCTCCACTTT. This codes for CASRDRAINSPLHF.

This clone was recorded once. This sequence joins TRBV27 and TRBJ1-2; TRBD1 might be the D (6 bases). The germline V gene has CDR1 MNHEY and CDR2 SMNVEV (reference sequence). Deletions cut 8 bases from V and 6 bases from J, with 16 bases between. This CDR3 contains 13 residues. In nucleotides, the CDR3 is TGTGCCAGCCGGAACAGGGTGGCGGATGGCTACACCTTC. Translation: CASRNRVADGYTF.

The chain has TRBV5-1 and TRBJ2-2; D may be TRBD1 (5 bases). The CDR3 runs to 15 residues. Germline V gives CDR1 SGHRS, CDR2 YFSETQ. The ends were cut back, 1 base at V and 2 bases at J, with 9 bases in the middle. CDR3 in amino acids: CASSLTGKNTGELFF. CDR3 nucleotide sequence: TGCGCCAGCAGCTTGACAGGCAAAAACACCGGGGAGCTGTTTTTT.

The chain has TRBV11-3 and TRBJ2-1; D gene unclear. The germline V gene encodes CDR1 SGHNT and CDR2 YENEEA. This CDR3 region has 17 residues. Between the trimmed V and J ends, which lost 1 base and 0 bases, there was a span of 13 bases. CDR3 nucleotide sequence: TGTGCCAGCAGCTTAGGTGATCGCTGGAGCTCCTACAATGAGCAGTTCTTC. Protein product: CASSLGDRWSSYNEQFF.

This sequence joins TRBV9 and TRBJ1-4; TRBD1 aligns across 10 bases. The germline V gene has CDR1 SGDLS and CDR2 YYNGEE. V shed 4 bases, J shed 6 bases, and the junction held 3 bases outside the gene matches. The CDR3 length is 14 residues. This CDR3 reads CASSPGQGDEKLFF. CDR3 bases: TGTGCCAGCAGCCCCGGACAGGGGGATGAAAAACTGTTTTTT. The variable domain in full, completed from reference TRBV9 and TRBJ1-4, reads DSGVTQTPKHLITATGQRVTLRCSPRSGDLSVYWYQQSLDQGLQFLIQYYNGEERAKGNILERFSAQQFPDLHSELNLSSLELGDSALYFCASSPGQGDEKLFFGSGTQLSVL.

The chain has TRBV19 and TRBJ2-7, with 9 bases lining up with TRBD1. The CDR3 is 13 residues long. Germline-derived CDR1 and CDR2 are LNHDA and SQIVND (reference sequence). V dropped 4 bases and J dropped 4; count of bases not matched to a gene: 2. In nucleotides, the CDR3 is TGTGCCAGTAGTAACAGGGGGCCGTACGAGCAGTACTTC. Residues: CASSNRGPYEQYF.

The rearrangement joins TRBV6-1 to TRBJ1-1, with 8 bases lining up with TRBD1. V lost 4 bases to trimming and J lost 5 bases; unmatched junction nucleotides: 12. Germline V gene lookup returns CDR1 MNHNS and CDR2 SASEGT. This CDR3 is built from 16 residues. The CDR3 sequence: CASSVTGGLFGTEAFF. The CDR3 DNA is TGTGCCAGCAGTGTTACAGGGGGTTTATTTGGGACTGAAGCTTTCTTT.

V and J are TRBV25-1 and TRBJ2-3; possible D gene TRBD1, 5 bases. The V gene's germline CDR1 is MGHDK and CDR2 SYGVNS. The V end was cut by 2 bases, the J end by 4 bases, with 10 bases between. CDR3 length: 14 amino acids. CDR3 sequence (DNA): TGTGCCAGCAGTGAAGCAGGGAACCCAGATACGCAGTATTTT. Protein sequence: CASSEAGNPDTQYF.

The chain is built from TRBV7-9 and TRBJ2-3; 7 positions agree with TRBD2. The CDR3 loop spans 14 amino acids. CDR1 is SEHNR and CDR2 is FQNEAQ in the germline V gene (reference sequence). V lost 3 bases and J lost 3; bases outside the gene matches: 3. The CDR3 nucleotides read TGTGCCAGCAGCTTGGGAGGGAAAACAGATACGCAGTATTTT. As protein: CASSLGGKTDTQYF.

This chain uses TRBV10-2 with TRBJ2-1; no clear D gene. This CDR3 comprises 15 residues. V gave up 6 bases and J gave up 4 bases, with 16 bases separating them. CDR1 is WSHSY, CDR2 SAAADI, per germline. The CDR3 here is CASRVRPQNYNEQFF. Here the CDR3 DNA reads TGCGCCAGCAGGGTTCGTCCCCAGAATTACAATGAGCAGTTCTTC.

The rearrangement links TRBV7-2 to TRBJ1-1; D might be TRBD1 (6 bases). V was trimmed by 5 bases and J by 2 bases, leaving 15 bases between them. CDR3 length: 15 amino acids. The V gene's germline CDR1 is SGHTA and CDR2 FQGNSA. The CDR3 here is CASSPTQGLNTEAFF. The CDR3 DNA reads TGTGCCAGCAGCCCTACCCAGGGGCTCAACACTGAAGCTTTCTTT. Using reference TRBV7-2 and TRBJ1-1 for the parts outside the CDR3, the full variable domain is GAGVSQSPSNKVTEKGKDVELRCDPISGHTALYWYRQSLGQGLEFLIYFQGNSAPDKSGLPSDRFSAERTGGSVSTLTIQRTQQEDSAVYLCASSPTQGLNTEAFFGQGTRLTVV.

The J gene is TRBJ1-5, the V gene TRBV30; a possible D gene is TRBD1 (5 bases). The germline CDR1 and CDR2 sequences are GTSNPN and SVGIG (reference sequence). CDR3 length equals 14 residues. V lost 5 bases to trimming and J lost 4 bases, with 15 bases between them. DNA of the CDR3: TGTGCCTGGGGGGGGACCCAGAGGAATCAGCCCCAGCATTTT. Translated, it gives CAWGGTQRNQPQHF.

V and J are TRBV9 and TRBJ2-7; 7 bases align to TRBD2. This CDR3 is built from 15 residues. Per the germline V gene, CDR1 is SGDLS and CDR2 is YYNGEE. V trimming: 1 base; J trimming: 0 bases; junction bases outside the gene matches: 4. The DNA of the CDR3 is TGTGCCAGCAGCGTACTGGCTAGCGGCTCCTACGAGCAGTACTTC. Translated, it gives CASSVLASGSYEQYF.

To note about this clone: The germline gene is not matched at one end of the junction; a read error may be the cause. Different DNA sequences within this sample yield the same CDR3. The V and J genes are TRBV5-5 and TRBJ1-6, with D hard to call. Per the germline V gene, CDR1 is SGHKS and CDR2 is YYEKEE (reference sequence). This CDR3 contains 14 residues. The CDR3 reads CASSLLAVNSPLHF. The DNA of the CDR3 is TGTGCCAGCAGCTTGTTGGCAGTTAATTCCCCCCTCCACTTT. Filled out from reference TRBV5-5 and TRBJ1-6, the complete variable domain reads DAGVTQSPTHLIKTRGQQVTLRCSPISGHKSVSWYQQVLGQGPQFIFQYYEKEERGRGNFPDRFSARQFPNYSSELNVNALLLGDSALYLCASSLLAVNSPLHFGNGTRLTVT.

The chain couples TRBV28 to TRBJ2-1; weak D call: TRBD2 (6 bases). The V end was cut by 11 bases, the J end by 6 bases, with 17 bases between. CDR3 length: 13 residues. Germline CDR1 MDHEN, CDR2 SYDVKM. In DNA, the CDR3 is TGTGCCCCAAAACGACCGACTAGCAATGAGCAGTTCTTC. Protein product: CAPKRPTSNEQFF.

This sequence joins TRBV7-8 and TRBJ1-2, with 7 bases identical to TRBD1. Germline V gene data show CDR1 as SGHVS and CDR2 as FQNEAQ. With 4 bases clipped from V and 7 bases from J, the junction kept 9 bases outside the gene matches. The CDR3 totals 14 residues. In DNA, the CDR3 is TGTGCCAGCAGCTCCAACAGGGGAAGCAGTGGCTACACCTTC. Its translation: CASSSNRGSSGYTF.